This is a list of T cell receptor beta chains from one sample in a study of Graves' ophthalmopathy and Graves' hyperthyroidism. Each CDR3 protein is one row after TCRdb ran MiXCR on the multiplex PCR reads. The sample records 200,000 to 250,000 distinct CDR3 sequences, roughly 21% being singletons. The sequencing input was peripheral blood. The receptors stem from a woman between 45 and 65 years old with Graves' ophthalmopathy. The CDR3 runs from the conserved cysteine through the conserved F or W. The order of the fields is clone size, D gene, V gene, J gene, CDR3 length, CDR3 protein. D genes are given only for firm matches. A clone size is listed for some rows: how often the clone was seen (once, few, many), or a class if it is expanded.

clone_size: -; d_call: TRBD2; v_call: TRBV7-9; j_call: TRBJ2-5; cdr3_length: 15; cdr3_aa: CASSMVAGGQETQYF
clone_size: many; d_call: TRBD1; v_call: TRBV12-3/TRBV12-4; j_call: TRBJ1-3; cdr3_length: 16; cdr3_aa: CASSFSGQGAGNTIYF
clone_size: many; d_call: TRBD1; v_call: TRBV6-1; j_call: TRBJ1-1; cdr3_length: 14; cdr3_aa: CASSVQGAGTEAFF
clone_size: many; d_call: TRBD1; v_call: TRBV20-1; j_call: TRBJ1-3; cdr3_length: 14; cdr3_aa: CSARGTGLLDTIYF
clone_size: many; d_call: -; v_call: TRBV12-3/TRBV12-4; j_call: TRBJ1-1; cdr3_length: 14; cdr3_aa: CASSADSWNTEAFF
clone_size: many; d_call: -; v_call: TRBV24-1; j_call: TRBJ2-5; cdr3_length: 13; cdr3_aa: CATGSGGQETQYF
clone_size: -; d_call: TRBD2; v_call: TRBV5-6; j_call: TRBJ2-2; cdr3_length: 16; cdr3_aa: CASSLVTSGRPGELFF
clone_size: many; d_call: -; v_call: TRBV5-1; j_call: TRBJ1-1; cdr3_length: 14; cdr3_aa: CASSRGRPNTEAFF
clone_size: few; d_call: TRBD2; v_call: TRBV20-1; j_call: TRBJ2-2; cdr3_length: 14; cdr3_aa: CSARLAGDTGELFF
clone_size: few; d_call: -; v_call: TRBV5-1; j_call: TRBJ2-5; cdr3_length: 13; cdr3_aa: CASSFHNQETQYF
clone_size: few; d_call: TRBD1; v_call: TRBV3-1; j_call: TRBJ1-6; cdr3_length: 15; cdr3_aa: CASSRGQQSNSPLHF
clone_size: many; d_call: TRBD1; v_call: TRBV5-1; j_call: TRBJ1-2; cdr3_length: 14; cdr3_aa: CASSLEPRTGGYTF
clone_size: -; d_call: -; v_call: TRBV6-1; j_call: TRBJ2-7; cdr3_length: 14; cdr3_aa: CASKSVGGTYEQYF
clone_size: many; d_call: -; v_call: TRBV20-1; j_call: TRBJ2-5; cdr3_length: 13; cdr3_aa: CSARVVGAETQYF
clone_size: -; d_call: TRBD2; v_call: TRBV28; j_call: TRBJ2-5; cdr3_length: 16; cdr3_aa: CASSPEAGGRQETQYF
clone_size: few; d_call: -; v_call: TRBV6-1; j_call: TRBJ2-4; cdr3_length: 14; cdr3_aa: CASSEMSRGNIQYF
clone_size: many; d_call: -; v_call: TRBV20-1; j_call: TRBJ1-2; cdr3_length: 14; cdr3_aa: CSARGGESNYGYTF
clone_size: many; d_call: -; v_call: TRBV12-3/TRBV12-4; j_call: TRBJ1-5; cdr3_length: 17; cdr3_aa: CASSRIRGGQARQPQHF
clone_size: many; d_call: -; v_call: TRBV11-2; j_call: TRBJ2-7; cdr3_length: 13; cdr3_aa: CASSMGLSYEQYF
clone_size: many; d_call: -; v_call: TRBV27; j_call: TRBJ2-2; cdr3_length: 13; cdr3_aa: CASSAGFTGELFF
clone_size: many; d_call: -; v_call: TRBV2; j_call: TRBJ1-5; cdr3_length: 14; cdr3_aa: CASSGDTSNQPQHF
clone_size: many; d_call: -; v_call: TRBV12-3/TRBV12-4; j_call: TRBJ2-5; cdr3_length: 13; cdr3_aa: CASSAWAEVTQYF
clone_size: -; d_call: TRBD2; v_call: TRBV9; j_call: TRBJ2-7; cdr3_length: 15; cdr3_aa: CASSEGVGREVEQYF
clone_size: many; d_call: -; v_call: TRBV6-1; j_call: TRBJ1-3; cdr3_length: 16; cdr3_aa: CASSGTGGRRGNTIYF